A selection of T cell receptor beta chains follows, all from one sample in a study of T cells in Graves' hyperthyroidism and ophthalmopathy. Using its own MiXCR run on the multiplex PCR reads, TCRdb lists one record per CDR3 protein. The sample includes hundreds of thousands of distinct CDR3 sequences, roughly 17% of them seen just once. The specimen sequenced was blood. The source of these receptors is a woman between 18 and 29 years old with Graves' ophthalmopathy. The CDR3 runs from the conserved cysteine through the conserved F or W. D genes are given only for firm matches. The size of a clone is reported for some rows only, either as once, few or many, or as a class for expanded clones.

size | D | length | J | V | CDR3 | DNA
many | - | 15 | TRBJ2-1 | TRBV9 | CASSGIRGKAGEQFF | TGTGCCAGCAGCGGTATCAGAGGGAAGGCGGGTGAGCAGTTCTTC
many | TRBD2 | 13 | TRBJ2-1 | TRBV7-2 | CASTRLAGGPQFF | TGTGCCAGCACTCGACTAGCGGGAGGGCCCCAGTTCTTC
many | - | 14 | TRBJ2-2 | TRBV30 | CAWSRLANTGELFF | TGTGCCTGGAGTCGTCTAGCGAACACCGGGGAGCTGTTTTTT
many | - | 14 | TRBJ1-1 | TRBV19 | CASSMDEEYTEAFF | TGTGCCAGTAGTATGGACGAGGAGTACACTGAAGCTTTCTTT
many | - | 12 | TRBJ2-5 | TRBV20-1 | CSARWLGETQYF | TGCAGTGCTAGATGGCTAGGAGAGACCCAGTACTTC
many | - | 15 | TRBJ2-5 | TRBV15 | CATSRALSGLETQYF | TGTGCCACCAGCAGAGCTCTGTCCGGCTTGGAGACCCAGTACTTC
many | TRBD2 | 15 | TRBJ2-1 | TRBV11-1 | CASSSPSGRGAEQFF | TGTGCCAGCAGCTCGCCTAGCGGGAGAGGCGCTGAGCAGTTCTTC
many | TRBD1 | 18 | TRBJ2-2 | TRBV6-1 | CASSERGDREQLTGELFF | TGTGCCAGCAGTGAACGGGGGGACAGGGAACAACTCACCGGGGAGCTGTTTTTT
many | - | 14 | TRBJ1-1 | TRBV11-3 | CASSGQGENTEAFF | TGTGCCAGCAGTGGCCAAGGGGAGAACACTGAAGCTTTCTTT
many | - | 15 | TRBJ2-7 | TRBV9 | CASSVGQGHTYEQYF | TGTGCCAGCAGCGTAGGTCAGGGGCACACCTACGAGCAGTACTTC
many | - | 12 | TRBJ1-1 | TRBV6-1 | CASHGRNTEAFF | TGTGCCAGCCACGGACGGAACACTGAAGCTTTCTTT
few | - | 15 | TRBJ2-2 | TRBV4-2 | CASSQEDVYTGELFF | TGTGCCAGCAGCCAAGAGGACGTCTACACCGGGGAGCTGTTTTTT
few | TRBD1 | 15 | TRBJ2-2 | TRBV12-5 | CASGLGQGNTGELFF | TGTGCTAGTGGTTTGGGACAGGGGAACACCGGGGAGCTGTTTTTT
many | - | 14 | TRBJ2-5 | TRBV7-7 | CASSPNASEETQYF | TGTGCTAGCAGCCCGAATGCGAGTGAAGAGACCCAGTACTTC
many | - | 14 | TRBJ2-7 | TRBV7-9 | CASTIEALSYEQYF | TGTGCCAGCACCATTGAAGCCCTCTCCTACGAGCAGTACTTC
once | TRBD2 | 13 | TRBJ2-2 | TRBV20-1 | CSALAGKGGELFF | TGCAGTGCCCTAGCGGGAAAGGGCGGGGAGCTGTTTTTT
many | TRBD1 | 13 | TRBJ2-5 | TRBV6-2/TRBV6-3 | CASSRQGYETQYF | TGTGCCAGCAGTCGACAGGGCTACGAGACCCAGTACTTC
- | - | 14 | TRBJ2-2 | TRBV3-1 | CASSFMVGTGELFF | TGTGCCAGCAGCTTCATGGTAGGCACCGGGGAGCTGTTTTTT
many | TRBD2 | 20 | TRBJ2-1 | TRBV28 | CASSPSSGRSGGWPYNEQFF | TGTGCCAGCAGTCCATCTTCGGGGCGTAGCGGGGGTTGGCCCTACAATGAGCAGTTCTTC
many | - | 10 | TRBJ2-7 | TRBV6-1 | CASSEYQQYF | TGTGCCAGCAGTGAATATCAGCAGTACTTC
few | TRBD2 | 20 | TRBJ2-2 | TRBV3-1 | CASSPGLVASGGANTGELFF | TGTGCCAGCAGCCCCGGATTGGTGGCTAGCGGGGGGGCCAACACCGGGGAGCTGTTTTTT
many | - | 14 | TRBJ1-1 | TRBV11-2 | CASSYTDLNTEAFF | TGTGCCAGCAGCTACACAGATTTGAACACTGAAGCTTTCTTT
- | TRBD2 | 23 | TRBJ2-3 | TRBV6-5 | CASSYSGIRVSSGGISGTDTQYF | TGTGCCAGCAGTTACTCCGGGATCCGAGTTTCTAGCGGGGGGATTTCGGGGACAGATACGCAGTATTTT
many | - | 13 | TRBJ1-2 | TRBV4-3 | CASSQDQSDGYTF | TGCGCCAGCAGCCAAGATCAAAGCGATGGCTACACCTTC
many | - | 17 | TRBJ2-1 | TRBV7-9 | CASSLANAVKVYNEQFF | TGTGCCAGCAGCTTAGCGAACGCAGTGAAGGTCTACAATGAGCAGTTCTTC
many | TRBD2 | 17 | TRBJ2-5 | TRBV7-2 | CASSLLLAGGLKETQYF | TGTGCCAGCAGCCTCCTACTAGCGGGGGGGCTGAAAGAGACCCAGTACTTC
many | - | 13 | TRBJ2-1 | TRBV12-3/TRBV12-4 | CASSLRGENEQFF | TGTGCCAGCAGTTTAAGAGGAGAGAATGAGCAGTTCTTC
many | TRBD1 | 13 | TRBJ1-1 | TRBV30 | CAWSAGGNTEAFF | TGTGCCTGGAGTGCAGGGGGGAACACTGAAGCTTTCTTT
few | - | 16 | TRBJ1-6 | TRBV20-1 | CSARDSVGSYNSPLHF | TGCAGTGCTAGAGATAGCGTAGGGTCCTATAATTCACCCCTCCACTTT
many | TRBD1 | 15 | TRBJ2-4 | TRBV2 | CASSDLVGGLSIQYF | TGTGCCAGCAGTGATTTGGTAGGGGGCTTGTCCATTCAGTACTTC
many | TRBD1 | 14 | TRBJ1-1 | TRBV3-1 | CASSPRDRGWMAFF | TGTGCCAGCAGCCCCCGGGACAGGGGGTGGATGGCTTTCTTT
many | TRBD2 | 17 | TRBJ2-3 | TRBV5-1 | CASSRYHTSGRADTQYF | TGCGCCAGCAGCCGGTATCACACTAGCGGGAGGGCGGATACGCAGTATTTT
many | TRBD2 | 16 | TRBJ2-5 | TRBV11-2 | CASSFSLAGGQETQYF | TGTGCCAGCAGCTTCTCGTTAGCGGGGGGCCAAGAGACCCAGTACTTC